Below are 30 T cell receptor beta chains sequenced from a single sample in a study of T cell responses to AZD1222 COVID-19 vaccine. Clones were read by immunoSEQ multiplex PCR, and TCRdb kept only the in-frame ones, dropping some. The top ten clones hold roughly 3.8% of a sample with roughly 150,000 clones, 70% to 90% of them seen once. The starting material was peripheral blood, obtained on day 0 of AZD1222 vaccination. These receptors came from an adult in good health.

The gene calls are TRBV4-1 and TRBJ2-1; 12 bases are shared with TRBD2. This CDR3 is built from 16 residues. V trimming: 5 bases; J trimming: 4 bases; junction bases outside the gene matches: 6. CDR1 MGHRA and CDR2 YSYEKL come from the germline V gene. As DNA, the CDR3 is TGCGCCAGCAGCAAAGTACTAGCGGGAGGATACAATGAGCAGTTCTTC. It translates to CASSKVLAGGYNEQFF.

This clone was seen once. As DNA, the CDR3 is TGTGCCAGCAGTTTAACCACAGGAATAAAGCAGTTCTTC. This translates into CASSLTTGIKQFF. This sequence joins TRBV27 and TRBJ2-1; a weak D match, TRBD1 (5 bases). The V gene's germline CDR1 is MNHEY and CDR2 SMNVEV (reference sequence). V shed 2 bases and J shed 11 bases, with 13 bases lying between them. This CDR3 is 13 amino acids long.

The chain uses TRBV9 and TRBJ2-3; D not resolved. The CDR3 loop spans 14 amino acids. The ends were cut back, 0 bases at V and 0 bases at J, with 5 bases in the middle. In germline, CDR1 is SGDLS, CDR2 YYNGEE. The CDR3 sequence is CASSVAASTDTQYF. The CDR3 DNA is TGTGCCAGCAGCGTAGCGGCTAGCACAGATACGCAGTATTTT.

The V call is TRBV12-3 or TRBV12-4, the J call TRBJ1-2, with D hard to call. The V gene lost 5 bases and the J gene lost 4 bases, with 5 bases spanning the gap. The CDR3 covers 11 residues. CDR3 region: CASSIGYGYTF. DNA for the CDR3: TGTGCCAGCAGTATAGGCTATGGCTACACCTTC.

J is TRBJ1-6 and V is TRBV6-5, with 8 bases aligning to TRBD1. The CDR3 loop spans 15 amino acids. The germline gives CDR1 MNHEY, CDR2 SVGAGI. The V gene end was trimmed by 6 bases and the J gene end by 7 bases; junction bases not matched to a gene: 8. The CDR3 DNA is TGTGCCAGCAGGGAGGACAGGGCCATAAATTCACCCCTCCACTTT. Amino acid sequence: CASREDRAINSPLHF.

The rearrangement joins TRBV6-2 or TRBV6-3 to TRBJ1-5, with D uncertain. CDR3 length: 16 residues. V was pared by 0 bases and J by 12 bases, with 21 bases between. Germline V gene sequence: CDR1 MNHEY, CDR2 SVGEGT. CDR3 coding DNA: TGTGCCAGCAGTTACTCGGGGTCAGCCTATGTAAGGAGCCAGCATTTT. Translated: CASSYSGSAYVRSQHF.

The chain uses TRBV10-3 and TRBJ2-1, with TRBD2 matching over 7 bases. This CDR3 spans 13 amino acids. V shed 2 bases, J shed 9 bases, and the junction held 4 bases outside the gene matches. From germline, CDR1 is ENHRY and CDR2 SYGVKD. The DNA of the CDR3 is TGTGCCATCAGTGAGGGGAGGGGTGGTGAGCAGTTCTTC. Its translation: CAISEGRGGEQFF.

A single count supports this clone. The genes are TRBV29-1 and TRBJ1-2, with TRBD1 matching 8 bases. This CDR3 is 13 amino acids long. V was pared by 4 bases and J by 6 bases, with 7 bases of the junction left unmatched. Germline loops: CDR1 SQVTM, CDR2 ANQGSEA. The DNA of the CDR3 is TGCAGCGTTGTTAGACAGGGGATCGATGGCTACACCTTC. Translating gives CSVVRQGIDGYTF. Supplemented by reference TRBV29-1 and TRBJ1-2, the full variable domain reads SAVISQKPSRDICQRGTSLTIQCQVDSQVTMMFWYRQQPGQSLTLIATANQGSEATYESGFVIDKFPISRPNLTFSTLTVSNMSPEDSSIYLCSVVRQGIDGYTFGSGTRLTVV.

The chain recombines TRBV4-1 with TRBJ1-5, with a possible D match to TRBD1 (5 bases). The CDR3 totals 16 residues. The V end was cut by 0 bases, the J end by 4 bases, with 13 bases between. The germline CDR1 and CDR2 sequences are MGHRA and YSYEKL. The CDR3: CASSQEDVGGNQPQHF. The CDR3 DNA reads as TGCGCCAGCAGCCAAGAGGATGTGGGGGGTAATCAGCCCCAGCATTTT.

This clone has just one count. The chain uses TRBV29-1 and TRBJ1-1; D gene unclear. Looked up from germline, CDR1 is SQVTM and CDR2 is ANQGSEA. The V and J ends lost 2 bases and 1 base respectively, with 5 bases between them. The CDR3 totals 12 residues. Here the CDR3 DNA reads TGCAGCGTTGAAATGGGGAACACTGAAGCTTTCTTT. It encodes CSVEMGNTEAFF. The whole variable domain, remainder taken from reference TRBV29-1 and TRBJ1-1, is SAVISQKPSRDICQRGTSLTIQCQVDSQVTMMFWYRQQPGQSLTLIATANQGSEATYESGFVIDKFPISRPNLTFSTLTVSNMSPEDSSIYLCSVEMGNTEAFFGQGTRLTVV.

The chain combines TRBV20-1 with TRBJ1-6; weak D call: TRBD1 (6 bases). CDR1 and CDR2 from the germline V gene are DFQATT and SNEGSKA (reference sequence). This CDR3 has 14 residues. V gave up 3 bases and J gave up 10 bases, with 16 bases separating them. The CDR3 loop is CSASAARGFSPLHF. As DNA, the CDR3 is TGCAGTGCTAGTGCCGCCAGGGGATTCTCACCCCTCCACTTT.

The chain joins TRBV30 to TRBJ1-6; unclear D gene. The germline CDR1 and CDR2 sequences are GTSNPN and SVGIG (reference sequence). Trimming removed 0 bases at V and 4 bases at J, with 10 bases between. The CDR3 is 15 residues long. The CDR3 nucleotides read TGTGCCTGGAGTGTATTAGGGTCTTATAATTCACCCCTCCACTTT. It encodes CAWSVLGSYNSPLHF. Full variable domain (rest looked up from reference TRBV30 and TRBJ1-6): SQTIHQWPATLVQPVGSPLSLECTVEGTSNPNLYWYRQAAGRGLQLLFYSVGIGQISSEVPQNLSASRPQDRQFILSSKKLLLSDSGFYLCAWSVLGSYNSPLHFGNGTRLTVT.

The genes are TRBV6-5 and TRBJ2-2; maybe TRBD1 (6 bases). The V gene lost 6 bases and the J gene lost 6 bases, with 17 bases spanning the gap. From germline, CDR1 is MNHEY and CDR2 SVGAGI. The CDR3 runs to 15 residues. CDR3 sequence: CASRQDPGAAGELFF. As DNA, the CDR3 is TGTGCCAGCAGGCAGGATCCAGGGGCGGCCGGGGAGCTGTTTTTT.

In its sample, this clone was seen many times. This chain joins TRBV18 and TRBJ2-2; D gene unclear. The germline V and J ends were trimmed by 2 bases and 6 bases, with 7 bases remaining between them. Germline lookup yields CDR1 KGHSH and CDR2 LQKENI. The CDR3 contains 13 residues. The CDR3 loop is CASSPNPAGELFF. The CDR3, as DNA: TGTGCCAGCTCACCAAATCCAGCCGGGGAGCTGTTTTTT.

The rearrangement joins TRBV19 to TRBJ2-6; D unresolved. Per the germline V gene, CDR1 is LNHDA and CDR2 is SQIVND (reference sequence). Between the trimmed V and J ends, which lost 5 bases and 12 bases, there was a span of 14 bases. There are 13 residues in the CDR3. This CDR3 is CASSPGPNRVLTF. CDR3 in DNA: TGTGCCAGTAGTCCAGGACCTAATCGCGTCCTGACTTTC.

The chain carries TRBV4-1 and TRBJ1-4; 7 positions agree with TRBD1. The CDR3 runs 15 residues. Losses at the gene ends were 1 base for V and 8 bases for J; bases not matched to a gene: 7. Germline-derived CDR1 and CDR2 are MGHRA and YSYEKL. CDR3 region: CASSQGDRVLEKLFF. CDR3 coding DNA: TGCGCCAGCAGCCAAGGCGACAGGGTATTGGAAAAACTGTTTTTT.

The V and J genes are TRBV6-5 and TRBJ1-2; D gene uncertain. The CDR3 runs 14 residues. Germline-derived CDR1 and CDR2 are MNHEY and SVGAGI. Between the trimmed V and J ends, which lost 5 bases and 2 bases, there was a span of 12 bases. The CDR3 loop reads CASSPQAVNYGYTF. The CDR3 nucleotides are TGTGCCAGCAGTCCCCAGGCTGTCAACTATGGCTACACCTTC.

This sequence joins TRBV10-3 and TRBJ2-2, with 8 bases lining up with TRBD2. The trim removed 4 bases at V and 0 bases at J, leaving 1 base unmatched. This CDR3 contains 15 residues. Germline lookup yields CDR1 ENHRY and CDR2 SYGVKD. CDR3 in DNA: TGTGCCATCAGTGCGGGACTAGCGAACACCGGGGAGCTGTTTTTT. Translating it yields CAISAGLANTGELFF.

The V gene is TRBV29-1, the J gene TRBJ1-4; maybe TRBD1 (5 bases). CDR3 size: 15 residues. The germline V gene has CDR1 SQVTM and CDR2 ANQGSEA. Trimming cost V 6 bases and J 0 bases, with 14 bases left between them. DNA for the CDR3: TGCAGCGTGACCGGGACGGCTGCAACTAATGAAAAACTGTTTTTT. Its translation: CSVTGTAATNEKLFF. Full variable domain (rest looked up from reference TRBV29-1 and TRBJ1-4): SAVISQKPSRDICQRGTSLTIQCQVDSQVTMMFWYRQQPGQSLTLIATANQGSEATYESGFVIDKFPISRPNLTFSTLTVSNMSPEDSSIYLCSVTGTAATNEKLFFGSGTQLSVL.

This chain links TRBV25-1 with TRBJ2-1; D might be TRBD1 (6 bases). The CDR3 has 14 residues. CDR1 and CDR2 (germline): MGHDK, SYGVNS. Trimming removed 8 bases from V and 5 bases from J, with 16 bases in between. The CDR3 loop reads CASCALGADNEQFF. The CDR3 nucleotides read TGTGCCAGCTGCGCCTTGGGGGCCGACAATGAGCAGTTCTTC.

The CDR3 loop reads CASSLRQGANTEAFF. Written as DNA, the CDR3 is TGTGCCAGCAGCCTGAGACAGGGCGCGAACACTGAAGCTTTCTTT. This rearrangement joins TRBV7-6 to TRBJ1-1, with 7 bases lining up with TRBD1. This CDR3 has 15 residues. V gave up 5 bases and J gave up 1 base; unmatched junction bases: 7. The germline V gene encodes CDR1 SGHVS and CDR2 FNYEAQ.

The chain joins TRBV18 to TRBJ2-5, with D unclear. CDR3 size: 13 residues. CDR1 and CDR2 (germline): KGHSH, LQKENI. V was pared by 4 bases and J by 0 bases, with 6 bases between. The chain's CDR3 is CASSLDDQETQYF. CDR3 DNA sequence: TGTGCCAGCTCACTGGACGACCAAGAGACCCAGTACTTC.

This sequence joins TRBV28 and TRBJ2-7, with 13 positions matching TRBD2. In germline, CDR1 is MDHEN, CDR2 SYDVKM. The junction had 20 bases not matched to a gene; V was cut back by 5 bases and J by 1 base. The CDR3 covers 21 residues. CDR3 protein: CASSKPERTSGSLVVSYEQYF. The CDR3 DNA reads as TGTGCCAGCAGTAAACCCGAACGGACTAGCGGGAGTTTAGTTGTTTCCTACGAGCAGTACTTC.

This clone has just a few counts. The gene calls are TRBV18 and TRBJ2-5; no clear D. Germline loops: CDR1 KGHSH, CDR2 LQKENI. The CDR3 extends over 14 amino acids. The V and J ends lost 3 bases and 3 bases respectively, with 11 bases between them. This chain's CDR3 is CASSPGRREETQYF. Here the CDR3 DNA reads TGTGCCAGCTCACCTGGTCGGAGAGAAGAGACCCAGTACTTC.

This rearrangement joins TRBV9 to TRBJ1-2; maybe TRBD1 (5 bases). In germline, CDR1 is SGDLS, CDR2 YYNGEE. The CDR3 is made up of 16 amino acids. V gave up 3 bases and J gave up 4 bases, with 19 bases separating them. The CDR3 protein is CASSGTGTSRFYGYTF. In nucleotides, the CDR3 is TGTGCCAGCAGCGGAACTGGGACCAGCCGATTCTATGGCTACACCTTC.

V usage is TRBV5-6 and J usage is TRBJ2-1; possibly TRBD1 for D (6 bases). Trimming left V 5 bases short and J 6 bases short, with 12 bases between. Germline V lookup: CDR1 SGHDT, CDR2 YYEEEE. This CDR3 spans 13 amino acids. This chain's CDR3 is CASRQGQLNEQFF. The CDR3 nucleotides are TGTGCCAGCAGGCAAGGACAGCTCAATGAGCAGTTCTTC.

The genes are TRBV7-2 and TRBJ2-6; 7 bases map to TRBD1. This CDR3 is built from 19 residues. Looked up from germline, CDR1 is SGHTA and CDR2 is FQGNSA. After removal of 4 bases from V and 0 bases from J, the junction contained 12 bases not matched to a gene. The CDR3 DNA is TGTGCCAGCAGCTATGGTCCGGGACAGTTAAGCTCTGGGGCCAACGTCCTGACTTTC. Its protein is CASSYGPGQLSSGANVLTF.

This clone has a single count. This rearrangement joins TRBV19 to TRBJ1-5; D is perhaps TRBD1 (5 bases). Germline CDR1 and CDR2: LNHDA and SQIVND (reference sequence). V lost 0 bases and J lost 3, with 9 bases in between. This CDR3 is built from 15 residues. The CDR3 sequence: CASSIDGDVNQPQHF. DNA of the CDR3: TGTGCCAGTAGTATAGACGGGGACGTCAATCAGCCCCAGCATTTT.

V usage is TRBV24-1 and J usage is TRBJ2-4, with TRBD2 as a possible D gene (5 bases). The V gene lost 5 bases and the J gene lost 8 bases, with 15 bases spanning the gap. CDR1 KGHDR and CDR2 SFDVKD come from the germline V gene. CDR3 length: 14 amino acids. The CDR3 spells CATSGADPRDIQYF. Here the CDR3 DNA reads TGTGCCACCAGTGGTGCAGACCCGAGGGACATTCAGTACTTC.

The chain joins TRBV30 to TRBJ2-6; D ambiguous. Trimming stripped 5 bases from V and 1 base from J, with 9 bases between. The CDR3 consists of 14 residues. Looked up from germline, CDR1 is GTSNPN and CDR2 is SVGIG (reference sequence). CDR3 in DNA: TGTGCCTGGGTTTTGAAATCTGGGGCCAACGTCCTGACTTTC. Its translation: CAWVLKSGANVLTF.